The clone carrying this TCR beta chain was seen a handful of times. The data were taken from a study of Ad26.COV2.S vaccination and SARS-CoV-2 variants. As for the study in general: The COV1001 Ad26.COV2.S trial arm included the donor. Ad26.COV2.S was injected intramuscularly once or twice, 56 days apart.

Sequencing used immunoSEQ multiplex PCR; TCRdb keeps in-frame clones, though not all of them. This sample has 300,000 to 400,000 clones; around 90% occur once, and the top ten carry roughly 3.1%. Treatment in this sample: over 15 received Ad26.COV2.S at low or high dose, single or two shots; 5 received placebo; per-sample allocation not given. The investigators took samples on day 63 after the first vaccine or placebo injection. The sequenced sample was peripheral blood, obtained in a trial of Ad26.COV2.S vaccine versus placebo. The sequence was collected from a person aged 18-60 years who received the Ad26.COV2.S COVID-19 vaccine or a placebo.

This CDR3 is CAWSLGLPGQPQHF. Here the CDR3 DNA reads TGTGCCTGGAGTCTCGGACTCCCGGGTCAGCCCCAGCATTTT. The rearrangement links TRBV30 to TRBJ1-5; D is uncertain. Germline V CDR1 and CDR2: GTSNPN, SVGIG (reference sequence). Trimming took off 2 bases at V and 6 bases at J, with 14 bases between the two ends. This CDR3 has 14 amino acids.